This paragraph reports one T cell receptor beta chain. The sample contains more than one DNA sequence encoding this CDR3. The data derive from a study of blood T cell repertoires in COVID-19. Germline loops: CDR1 SGHAT, CDR2 FQNNGV. This CDR3 has 15 residues. V lost 1 base and J lost 0; bases outside the gene matches: 0. Sequencing used immunoSEQ multiplex PCR; TCRdb keeps in-frame clones, though not all of them. The sample includes about 170,000 clones, 79% seen only once; the top ten take 19%. The sample comprised PBMCs or T cells enriched from blood (not recorded which). The chain has TRBV11-2 and TRBJ2-1; TRBD1 matches at 7 bases. This clonotype was sampled from a woman aged 70-85 years in a cohort exposed to, infected with or recovered from COVID-19 (not recorded which). CDR3 DNA: TGTGCCAGCAGCTTAGGACAGGGCTCCTACAATGAGCAGTTCTTC. Translation gives CASSLGQGSYNEQFF.